This T cell receptor (beta chain) was retrieved from a study of shared clonotypes between healthy human individuals. Findings of the study overall: Non-shared clonotypes were found to have lower generation probabilities than the clonotypes that were shared by all four of the sorted-subset donors.

CDR3 size: 16 residues. V lost 5 bases, J lost 6 bases, and 23 bases lay in between. Per the germline V gene, CDR1 is MNHEY and CDR2 is SMNVEV (reference sequence). As concerns this clone: The antigen remains unidentified.

The assay was immunoSEQ multiplex PCR, and TCRdb's table has in-frame clones only and misses some. The sample consists of about 680,000 clones, about 90% of them appearing once. Positive CCR7 selection of CD45RO-negative cells yielded the naive CD8 cells, and terminally differentiated effector memory CD45RA+ cells were excluded. Adult donors, all healthy and HIV-negative, had no recent acute infections or vaccinations. This TCR was sampled from a man aged 25-45 years in good health. Sequencing input: naive CD8+ T cells sorted from blood. The chain couples TRBV27 to TRBJ2-7, with a weak D call TRBD2 (5 bases). CDR3 residues: CASSQGIGMKVGEQYF. The CDR3 DNA is TGTGCCAGCAGTCAAGGCATCGGGATGAAAGTGGGCGAGCAGTACTTC.